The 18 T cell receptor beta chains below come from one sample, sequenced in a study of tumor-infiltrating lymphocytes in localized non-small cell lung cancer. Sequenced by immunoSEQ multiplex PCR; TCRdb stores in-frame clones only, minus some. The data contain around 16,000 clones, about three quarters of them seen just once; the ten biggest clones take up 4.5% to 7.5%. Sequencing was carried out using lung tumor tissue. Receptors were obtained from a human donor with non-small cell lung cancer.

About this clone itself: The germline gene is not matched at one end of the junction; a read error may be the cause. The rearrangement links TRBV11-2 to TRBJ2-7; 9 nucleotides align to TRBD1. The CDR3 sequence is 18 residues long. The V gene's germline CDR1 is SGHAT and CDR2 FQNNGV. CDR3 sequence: CASSLGQGGRSASDEQYF. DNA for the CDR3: TGTGCCAGCAGCTTGGGACAGGGAGGTAGATCCGCCTCCGACGAGCAGTACTTC.

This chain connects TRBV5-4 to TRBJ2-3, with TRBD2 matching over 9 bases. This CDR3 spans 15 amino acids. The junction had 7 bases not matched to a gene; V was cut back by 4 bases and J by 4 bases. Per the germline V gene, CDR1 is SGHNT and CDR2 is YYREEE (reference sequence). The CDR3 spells CASSGGLAMSDTQYF. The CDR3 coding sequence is TGTGCCAGCAGCGGGGGACTAGCTATGTCAGATACGCAGTATTTT.

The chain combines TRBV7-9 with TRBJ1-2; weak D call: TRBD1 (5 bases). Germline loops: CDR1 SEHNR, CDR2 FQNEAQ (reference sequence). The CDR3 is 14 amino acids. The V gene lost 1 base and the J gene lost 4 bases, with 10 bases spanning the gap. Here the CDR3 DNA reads TGTGCCAGCAGCTTAGAAAGGGGTAGCTATGGCTACACCTTC. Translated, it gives CASSLERGSYGYTF.

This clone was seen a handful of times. The DNA for the CDR3 is TGTGCCATCAGTGAGGGAGGGCGATATAGCAATCAGCCCCAGCATTTT. It codes for CAISEGGRYSNQPQHF. The rearrangement uses TRBV10-3 and TRBJ1-5; D remains ambiguous. The germline gives CDR1 ENHRY, CDR2 SYGVKD. CDR3 length equals 16 residues. The ends were cut back, 2 bases at V and 0 bases at J, with 11 bases in the middle.

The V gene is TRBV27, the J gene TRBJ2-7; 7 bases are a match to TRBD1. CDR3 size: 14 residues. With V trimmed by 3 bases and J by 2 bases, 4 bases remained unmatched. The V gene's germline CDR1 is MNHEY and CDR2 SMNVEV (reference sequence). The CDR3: CASSFWDRPYEQYF. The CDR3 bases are TGTGCCAGCAGTTTTTGGGACAGACCCTACGAGCAGTACTTC.

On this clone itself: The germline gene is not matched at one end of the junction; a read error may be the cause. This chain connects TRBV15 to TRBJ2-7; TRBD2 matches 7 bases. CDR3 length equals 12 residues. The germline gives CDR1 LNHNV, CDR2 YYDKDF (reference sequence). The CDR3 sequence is CAISGDGYEQYF. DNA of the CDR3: TGTGCCATCAGCGGGGATGGCTACGAGCAGTACTTC. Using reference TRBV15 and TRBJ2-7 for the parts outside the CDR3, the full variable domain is DAMVIQNPRYQVTQFGKPVTLSCSQTLNHNVMYWYQQKSSQAPKLLFHYYDKDFNNEADTPDNFQSRRPNTSFCFLDIRSPGLGDTAMYLCAISGDGYEQYFGPGTRLTVT.

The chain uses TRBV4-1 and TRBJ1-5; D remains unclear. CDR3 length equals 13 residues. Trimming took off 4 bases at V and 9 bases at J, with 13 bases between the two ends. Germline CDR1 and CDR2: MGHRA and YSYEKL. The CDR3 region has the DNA TGCGCCAGCAGCCCCAGGTTCTGGGGGCCCCAGCATTTT. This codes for CASSPRFWGPQHF.

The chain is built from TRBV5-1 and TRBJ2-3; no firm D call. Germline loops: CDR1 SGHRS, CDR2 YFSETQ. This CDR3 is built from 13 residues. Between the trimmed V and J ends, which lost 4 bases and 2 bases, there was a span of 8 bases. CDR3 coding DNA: TGCGCCAGCAGCCACAGTTCCACAGATACGCAGTATTTT. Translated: CASSHSSTDTQYF.

The CDR3 sequence: CASIDSPGQINYGYTF. CDR3 in DNA: TGTGCCAGCATTGATTCACCGGGACAGATTAACTATGGCTACACCTTC. The V and J genes are TRBV28 and TRBJ1-2; 7 nucleotides agree with TRBD1. This CDR3 region has 16 residues. With V trimmed by 7 bases and J by 1 base, 12 bases remained unmatched. Germline lookup yields CDR1 MDHEN and CDR2 SYDVKM.

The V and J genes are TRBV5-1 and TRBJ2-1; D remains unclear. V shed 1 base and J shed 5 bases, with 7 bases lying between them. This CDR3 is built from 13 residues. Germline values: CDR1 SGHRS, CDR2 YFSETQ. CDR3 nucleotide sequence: TGCGCCAGCAGCTTGTCGCAGGACAATGAGCAGTTCTTC. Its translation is CASSLSQDNEQFF.

The CDR3 protein is CASRLGPGTEAFF. Here the CDR3 DNA reads TGTGCCAGCAGACTAGGACCTGGCACTGAAGCTTTCTTT. The rearrangement joins TRBV6-4 to TRBJ1-1; no definite D call. CDR1 is MRHNA, CDR2 SNTAGT, per germline. The CDR3 has 13 residues. Trimming stripped 6 bases from V and 4 bases from J, with 12 bases between.

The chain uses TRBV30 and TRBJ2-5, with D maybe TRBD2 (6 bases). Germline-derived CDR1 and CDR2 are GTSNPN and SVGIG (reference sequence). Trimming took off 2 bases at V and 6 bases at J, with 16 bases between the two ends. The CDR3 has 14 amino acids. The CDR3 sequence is CAWSFWGGLKTQYF. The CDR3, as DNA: TGTGCCTGGAGTTTCTGGGGAGGACTAAAGACCCAGTACTTC.

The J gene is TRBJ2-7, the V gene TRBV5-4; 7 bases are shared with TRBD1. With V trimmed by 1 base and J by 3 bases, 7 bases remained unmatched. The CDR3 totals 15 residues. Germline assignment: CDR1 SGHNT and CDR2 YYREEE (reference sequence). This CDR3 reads CASSLNRDSLYEQYF. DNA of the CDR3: TGTGCCAGCAGCTTGAACCGGGACAGCCTCTACGAGCAGTACTTC.

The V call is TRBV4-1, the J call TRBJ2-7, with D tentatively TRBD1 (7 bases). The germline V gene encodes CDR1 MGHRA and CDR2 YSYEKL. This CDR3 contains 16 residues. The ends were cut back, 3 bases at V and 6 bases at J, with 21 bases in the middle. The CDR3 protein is CASSQGPAGGGLEQYF. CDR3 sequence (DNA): TGCGCCAGCAGCCAGGGTCCGGCAGGGGGAGGTCTCGAGCAGTACTTC.

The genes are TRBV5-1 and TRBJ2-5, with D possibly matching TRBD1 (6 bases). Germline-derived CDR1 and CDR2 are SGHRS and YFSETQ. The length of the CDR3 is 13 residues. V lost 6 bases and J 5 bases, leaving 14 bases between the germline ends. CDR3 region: CASNQGSGETQYF. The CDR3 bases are TGCGCCAGCAATCAGGGGTCGGGGGAGACCCAGTACTTC.

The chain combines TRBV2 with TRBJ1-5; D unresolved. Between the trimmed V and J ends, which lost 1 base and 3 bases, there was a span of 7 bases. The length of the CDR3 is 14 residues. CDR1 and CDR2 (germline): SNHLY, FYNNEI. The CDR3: CASSEGRSNQPQHF. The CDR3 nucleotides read TGTGCCAGCAGTGAAGGGAGGTCCAATCAGCCCCAGCATTTT.

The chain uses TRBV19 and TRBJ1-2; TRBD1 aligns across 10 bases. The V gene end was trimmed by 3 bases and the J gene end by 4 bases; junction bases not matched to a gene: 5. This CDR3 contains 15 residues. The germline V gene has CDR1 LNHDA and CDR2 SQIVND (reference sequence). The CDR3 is CASSIGTGVGYGYTF. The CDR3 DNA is TGTGCCAGTAGTATCGGGACAGGGGTGGGCTATGGCTACACCTTC.

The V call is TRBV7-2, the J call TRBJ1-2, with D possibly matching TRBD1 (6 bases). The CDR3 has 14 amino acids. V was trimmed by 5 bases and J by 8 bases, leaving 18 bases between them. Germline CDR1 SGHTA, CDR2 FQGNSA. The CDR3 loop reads CASSPRGNRDGYTF. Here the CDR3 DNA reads TGTGCCAGCAGCCCCAGGGGTAATAGGGACGGCTACACCTTC.